The next 29 T cell receptor beta chains were all read from a single sample in a study of T cell changes during pregnancy in multiple sclerosis. Sequencing used immunoSEQ multiplex PCR; TCRdb keeps in-frame clones, though not all of them. The sample shows about 68,000 clones, approximately 90% of them seen only once. This material consisted of peripheral blood, taken in the third trimester of pregnancy. The receptors come from a female donor with multiple sclerosis, enrolled in a pregnancy study.

Note on this clone: In the same sample, other DNA sequences code for this CDR3. V usage is TRBV30 and J usage is TRBJ1-6; D is uncertain. The germline V gene has CDR1 GTSNPN and CDR2 SVGIG (reference sequence). This CDR3 spans 12 amino acids. Trimming shortened V by 8 bases and J by 10 bases, and 15 bases separated the two germline ends. CDR3 loop: CAGDGVGSPLHF. CDR3 DNA: TGTGCCGGTGACGGGGTGGGCTCACCCCTCCACTTT.

The chain has TRBV6-5 and TRBJ1-5; no clear D. V was trimmed by 8 bases and J by 0 bases, leaving 14 bases between them. The CDR3 consists of 15 residues. Germline-derived CDR1 and CDR2 are MNHEY and SVGAGI. The DNA of the CDR3 is TGTGCCAGCGGTTCATACCTAGATAGCAATCAGCCCCAGCATTTT. Amino acids: CASGSYLDSNQPQHF.

The chain recombines TRBV6-5 with TRBJ2-7, with D perhaps TRBD1 (6 bases). The CDR3 runs 14 residues. V was pared by 5 bases and J by 5 bases, with 16 bases between. The germline gives CDR1 MNHEY, CDR2 SVGAGI. The CDR3 is CASSNRALRNEQYF. The CDR3 coding sequence is TGTGCCAGCAGTAACAGGGCTCTGAGAAACGAGCAGTACTTC.

This clone was counted a single time. The V and J genes are TRBV6-5 and TRBJ1-2, with 12 bases fitting TRBD1. CDR1 is MNHEY, CDR2 SVGAGI, per germline. CDR3 length: 14 amino acids. V dropped 6 bases and J dropped 8; count of bases not matched to a gene: 7. CDR3 in DNA: TGTGCCAGCAGGCCGGGACAGGGGGCGACGGGCTACACCTTC. As protein: CASRPGQGATGYTF.

The chain combines TRBV7-3 with TRBJ2-7; D may be TRBD1 (5 bases). The V end was cut by 5 bases, the J end by 7 bases, with 18 bases between. The CDR3 has 14 amino acids. Germline CDR1 SGHTA, CDR2 FQGTGA. This CDR3 reads CASSLGHLDAEQYF. In nucleotides, the CDR3 is TGTGCCAGCAGCCTAGGACATTTGGACGCTGAGCAGTACTTC.

V usage is TRBV2 and J usage is TRBJ2-5; D is possibly TRBD1 (5 bases). V was cut by 9 bases and J by 2 bases, with 16 bases left in between. The CDR3 has 14 amino acids. CDR1 and CDR2 (germline): SNHLY, FYNNEI. The CDR3 region is CASTTRTQQETQYF. The DNA for the CDR3 is TGTGCCAGTACCACCAGGACACAACAAGAGACCCAGTACTTC. The full variable domain, in which reference TRBV2 and TRBJ2-5 provide the parts outside the CDR3, is EPEVTQTPSHQVTQMGQEVILRCVPISNHLYFYWYRQILGQKVEFLVSFYNNEISEKSEIFDDQFSVERPDGSNFTLKIRSTKLEDSAMYFCASTTRTQQETQYFGPGTRLLVL.

The rearrangement uses TRBV5-6 and TRBJ1-1; D perhaps matches TRBD1 (5 bases). The CDR3 consists of 14 residues. Germline assignment: CDR1 SGHDT and CDR2 YYEEEE. V dropped 1 base and J dropped 10 bases, with 17 bases sitting between them. The CDR3 protein is CASSLLTAGSSAFF. Here the CDR3 DNA reads TGTGCCAGCAGCTTGTTGACAGCGGGCTCTTCAGCTTTCTTT.

The rearrangement uses TRBV29-1 and TRBJ2-3; weak D call: TRBD1 (6 bases). Germline CDR1 reads SQVTM; CDR2 reads ANQGSEA. This CDR3 is built from 14 residues. V was cut by 5 bases and J by 0 bases, with 12 bases left in between. CDR3 DNA sequence: TGCAGCGTTCTGGGGGACACAAGCACAGATACGCAGTATTTT. This translates into CSVLGDTSTDTQYF.

This clone came up once. The J gene is TRBJ2-7, the V gene TRBV5-4; D not resolved. The length of the CDR3 is 12 residues. CDR1 is SGHNT, CDR2 YYREEE, per germline (reference sequence). The germline V and J ends were trimmed by 4 bases and 3 bases, with 8 bases remaining between them. In nucleotides, the CDR3 is TGTGCCAGCAGCCGCGAGGACTACGAGCAGTACTTC. Amino acid sequence: CASSREDYEQYF.

Here the CDR3 reads CASTPSEGGDYEQYF. The CDR3, as DNA: TGCGCCAGCACCCCATCCGAGGGGGGGGACTACGAGCAGTACTTC. V and J are TRBV5-1 and TRBJ2-7; tentative D call: TRBD2 (7 bases). V was pared by 6 bases and J by 3 bases, with 19 bases between. The CDR3 sequence is 15 residues long. Germline loops: CDR1 SGHRS, CDR2 YFSETQ.

The V gene is TRBV4-2, the J gene TRBJ2-7; 7 bases align to TRBD2. The CDR3 runs to 16 residues. The junction had 5 bases not matched to a gene; V was cut back by 0 bases and J by 0 bases. Germline lookup yields CDR1 LGHNA and CDR2 YNFKEQ. In DNA, the CDR3 is TGTGCCAGCAGCCAAGACAGCGGGGTATACTCCTACGAGCAGTACTTC. This encodes CASSQDSGVYSYEQYF.

The chain joins TRBV7-9 to TRBJ1-4; 9 bases fit TRBD1. V trimming: 5 bases; J trimming: 13 bases; junction bases outside the gene matches: 17. Germline V CDR1 and CDR2: SEHNR, FQNEAQ (reference sequence). The CDR3 is made up of 16 amino acids. CDR3 region: CASSPTDRGRSPSLFF. DNA of the CDR3: TGTGCCAGCAGCCCTACGGACAGGGGCCGGTCCCCTTCACTGTTTTTT. The full variable domain, completed using reference TRBV7-9 and TRBJ1-4, is DTGVSQNPRHKITKRGQNVTFRCDPISEHNRLYWYRQTLGQGPEFLTYFQNEAQLEKSRLLSDRFSAERPKGSFSTLEIQRTEQGDSAMYLCASSPTDRGRSPSLFFGSGTQLSVL.

This clone was seen once. The chain is built from TRBV7-8 and TRBJ1-1, with D tentatively TRBD1 (5 bases). The CDR3 loop spans 15 amino acids. The V gene lost 2 bases and the J gene lost 11 bases, with 21 bases spanning the gap. Germline V CDR1 and CDR2: SGHVS, FQNEAQ. The DNA for the CDR3 is TGTGCCAGCAGCTTATACCAGGGAGGAGGGGTTGGGGCTTTCTTT. Residues: CASSLYQGGGVGAFF.

The genes are TRBV6-5 and TRBJ1-2; tentative D call: TRBD1 (5 bases). This CDR3 comprises 13 residues. The V and J ends lost 6 bases and 1 base respectively, with 9 bases between them. From germline, CDR1 is MNHEY and CDR2 SVGAGI. The CDR3 here is CASRRGVNYGYTF. In DNA, the CDR3 is TGTGCCAGCAGAAGGGGCGTTAACTATGGCTACACCTTC.

In this sample, this clone turned up a few times. The V and J genes are TRBV20-1 and TRBJ1-2, with D unclear. V lost 1 base, J lost 7 bases, and 7 bases lay in between. This CDR3 is 11 amino acids long. Per germline, CDR1 DFQATT and CDR2 SNEGSKA (reference sequence). CDR3 sequence (DNA): TGCAGTGCTAGAGGAGGGCTTGGCTACACCTTC. Amino acids: CSARGGLGYTF.

The chain couples TRBV30 to TRBJ2-2, with TRBD1 identical over 10 bases. The CDR3 runs 18 residues. The V gene's germline CDR1 is GTSNPN and CDR2 SVGIG (reference sequence). CDR3 sequence (DNA): TGTGCTGTATTCCGGGACAGGGGACCTCCTACGAACACCGGGGAGCTGTTTTTT. It yields the protein CAVFRDRGPPTNTGELFF. The full variable domain, rest sourced from reference TRBV30 and TRBJ2-2, is SQTIHQWPATLVQPVGSPLSLECTVEGTSNPNLYWYRQAAGRGLQLLFYSVGIGQISSEVPQNLSASRPQDRQFILSSKKLLLSDSGFYLCAVFRDRGPPTNTGELFFGEGSRLTVL.

This chain connects TRBV6-1 to TRBJ2-3; TRBD2 matches 8 bases. Per the germline V gene, CDR1 is MNHNS and CDR2 is SASEGT. V shed 1 base and J 0 bases; nucleotides not matched to a gene: 6. The CDR3 sequence is 17 residues long. CDR3: CASSEESGGSSTDTQYF. The CDR3 DNA sequence: TGTGCCAGCAGTGAAGAGTCGGGGGGGTCCAGCACAGATACGCAGTATTTT.

The rearrangement uses TRBV6-4 and TRBJ2-1; unclear D gene. Germline CDR1 and CDR2: MRHNA and SNTAGT. CDR3 length: 14 amino acids. V lost 6 bases and J 8 bases, leaving 17 bases between the germline ends. The CDR3 loop reads CASRREAESYEQFF. CDR3 in DNA: TGTGCCAGCAGGCGAGAGGCGGAAAGCTATGAGCAGTTCTTC.

The chain employs TRBV5-1 and TRBJ1-6; weak D call: TRBD1 (6 bases). V was trimmed by 4 bases and J by 6 bases, leaving 20 bases between them. Germline-derived CDR1 and CDR2 are SGHRS and YFSETQ. The CDR3 is 17 residues long. The CDR3, as DNA: TGCGCCAGCAGCCCTGACACAGGGTTCACAACTAATTCACCCCTCCACTTT. Residues: CASSPDTGFTTNSPLHF.

V usage is TRBV6-5 and J usage is TRBJ1-2, with 7 bases aligning to TRBD1. The germline V gene encodes CDR1 MNHEY and CDR2 SVGAGI. The CDR3 is 15 amino acids. The junction had 5 bases not matched to a gene; V was cut back by 0 bases and J by 4 bases. CDR3 DNA sequence: TGTGCCAGCAGTTACTCCGGGACAGTCTCCTATGGCTACACCTTC. This encodes CASSYSGTVSYGYTF.

The chain is built from TRBV5-3 and TRBJ2-1, with 11 bases fitting TRBD2. TRBV5-3 is marked as an open reading frame, function uncertain. This CDR3 region has 15 residues. V trimming: 1 base; J trimming: 7 bases; junction bases outside the gene matches: 4. The CDR3 spells CARSLRTSGCNEQFF. CDR3 bases: TGTGCCAGAAGCTTGAGGACTAGCGGGTGTAATGAGCAGTTCTTC.

The genes are TRBV6-5 and TRBJ2-1; TRBD2 matches at 12 bases. This CDR3 contains 16 residues. Germline V gene data show CDR1 as MNHEY and CDR2 as SVGAGI. Trimming took 2 bases from V and 6 from J; bases not matched to a gene: 5. The CDR3 nucleotides are TGTGCCAGCAGTTACCCGACTAGCGGGAGTCCCAATGAGCAGTTCTTC. Translated: CASSYPTSGSPNEQFF.

This chain joins TRBV6-1 and TRBJ2-1; no clear D gene. The CDR3 runs to 14 residues. V was pared by 2 bases and J by 8 bases, with 13 bases between. Germline CDR1 reads MNHNS; CDR2 reads SASEGT. The CDR3 DNA reads as TGTGCCAGCAGTGAACTTTGGAGTAACGATGAGCAGTTCTTC. Translating gives CASSELWSNDEQFF.

This clone was detected only once. The chain couples TRBV5-5 to TRBJ1-1; D may be TRBD1 (5 bases). The germline V gene encodes CDR1 SGHKS and CDR2 YYEKEE (reference sequence). The CDR3 has 14 residues. The V end was cut by 1 base, the J end by 4 bases, with 11 bases between. This chain's CDR3 is CASSLSGGGTEAFF. CDR3 coding DNA: TGTGCCAGCAGCTTGTCGGGGGGAGGCACTGAAGCTTTCTTT.

V usage is TRBV4-2 and J usage is TRBJ2-1, with TRBD1 matching over 7 bases. This CDR3 has 15 residues. The germline CDR1 and CDR2 sequences are LGHNA and YNFKEQ. J was trimmed by 7 bases and V by 4 bases; bases with no gene match: 10. The CDR3 protein is CASSRPGQRPNEQFF. CDR3 sequence (DNA): TGTGCCAGCAGCCGCCCGGGACAGAGGCCGAATGAGCAGTTCTTC.

The chain carries TRBV7-8 and TRBJ1-2; tentative D call: TRBD1 (6 bases). Germline-derived CDR1 and CDR2 are SGHVS and FQNEAQ. The ends were cut back, 1 base at V and 4 bases at J, with 13 bases in the middle. The CDR3 extends over 15 amino acids. The CDR3 region is CASSLDSGAGYGYTF. CDR3 nucleotides: TGTGCCAGCAGCTTAGACTCAGGGGCGGGCTATGGCTACACCTTC.

This rearrangement joins TRBV13 to TRBJ2-1; 9 bases map to TRBD2. The ends lost 5 bases at V and 3 bases at J; junction bases unmatched: 14. Germline-derived CDR1 and CDR2 are PRHDT and FYEKMQ (reference sequence). The CDR3 contains 18 residues. CDR3 nucleotide sequence: TGTGCCAGCAGCGACGAGGATAGCGGGGGCCCCCACTACAATGAGCAGTTCTTC. Amino acids: CASSDEDSGGPHYNEQFF.

The V and J genes are TRBV4-3 and TRBJ1-2; 12 positions match TRBD1. V lost 0 bases and J lost 6; bases outside the gene matches: 8. The CDR3 is 17 amino acids. Germline V gene lookup returns CDR1 LGHNA and CDR2 YSLEER. Here the CDR3 DNA reads TGCGCCAGCAGCCAAGATACCGGGACAGGGGGCGCAAATGGCTACACCTTC. Translated, it gives CASSQDTGTGGANGYTF.

CDR3 sequence: CATSRGTGVFGEETQYF. The CDR3 nucleotides read TGTGCCACCTCGAGGGGAACAGGGGTTTTTGGGGAAGAGACCCAGTACTTC. V usage is TRBV19 and J usage is TRBJ2-5; 7 nucleotides line up with TRBD1. Germline CDR1 LNHDA, CDR2 SQIVND (reference sequence). V shed 10 bases, J shed 3 bases, and the junction held 20 bases outside the gene matches. This CDR3 is 17 amino acids long.